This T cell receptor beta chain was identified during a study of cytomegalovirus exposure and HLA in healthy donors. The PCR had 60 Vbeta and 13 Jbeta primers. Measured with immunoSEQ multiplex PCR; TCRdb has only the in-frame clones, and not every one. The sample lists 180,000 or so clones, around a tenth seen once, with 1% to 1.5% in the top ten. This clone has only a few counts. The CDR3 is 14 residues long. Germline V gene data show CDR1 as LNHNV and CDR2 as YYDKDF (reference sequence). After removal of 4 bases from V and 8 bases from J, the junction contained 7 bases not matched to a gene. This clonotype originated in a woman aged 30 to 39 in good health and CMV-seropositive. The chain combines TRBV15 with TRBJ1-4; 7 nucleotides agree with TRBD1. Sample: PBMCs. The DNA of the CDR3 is TGTGCCACCAGCAACAGGGGAGTGAGCGAAAAACTGTTTTTT. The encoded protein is CATSNRGVSEKLFF.